Below, 6 T cell receptor beta chains from the same sample are listed, as sequenced in a study of blood T cell repertoires in COVID-19 (dated by TCRdb to the early 2020s). The library came from the immunoSEQ multiplex PCR assay. TCRdb's version of the immuneACCESS table is confined to in-frame rearrangements and falls short of the full clone set. An unresolved V gene accounts for under half of the shortfall where checked; the remainder is of unknown origin. Here the sample has 200,000 to 250,000 clones; about 83% occur a single time. The ten largest make up 1.5% to 2% of the sample. The sequencing sample was made of peripheral blood. The receptors come from a young man who had recovered from COVID-19.

The chain employs TRBV28 and TRBJ1-4; TRBD1 might be the D (5 bases). The V and J ends lost 0 bases and 8 bases respectively, with 10 bases between them. Looked up from germline, CDR1 is MDHEN and CDR2 is SYDVKM. This CDR3 contains 14 residues. CDR3 protein: CASSLWAGGEKLFF. The DNA of the CDR3 is TGTGCCAGCAGTTTATGGGCCGGGGGGGAAAAACTGTTTTTT.

This chain joins TRBV6-5 and TRBJ1-1; no reliable D call. Germline CDR1 is MNHEY and CDR2 is SVGAGI. The CDR3 runs 14 residues. V lost 4 bases to trimming and J lost 11 bases, with 20 bases between them. The CDR3 sequence: CASSSPNELLRAFF. The CDR3 DNA reads as TGTGCCAGCAGTTCCCCGAACGAATTATTGAGGGCTTTCTTT.

The gene calls are TRBV11-1 and TRBJ2-3; TRBD2 matches at 12 bases. The CDR3 totals 15 residues. Germline lookup yields CDR1 SGHAT and CDR2 FQDESV (reference sequence). Losses at the gene ends were 4 bases for V and 6 bases for J; bases not matched to a gene: 5. The CDR3 DNA sequence: TGTGCCAGCAGCTCACTAGCGGGGGGTACCGATACGCAGTATTTT. It encodes CASSSLAGGTDTQYF. The whole variable domain, remainder taken from reference TRBV11-1 and TRBJ2-3, is EAEVAQSPRYKITEKSQAVAFWCDPISGHATLYWYRQILGQGPELLVQFQDESVVDDSQLPKDRFSAERLKGVDSTLKIQPAELGDSAMYLCASSSLAGGTDTQYFGPGTRLTVL.

This sequence joins TRBV4-2 and TRBJ1-6, with D unresolved. Trimming stripped 1 base from V and 12 bases from J, with 10 bases between. CDR1 and CDR2 (germline): LGHNA, YNFKEQ. This CDR3 spans 13 amino acids. The CDR3 region has the DNA TGTGCCAGCAGCCAAGTCTCACCCGGACCCCTCCACTTT. It yields the protein CASSQVSPGPLHF.

The rearrangement joins TRBV10-3 to TRBJ2-7; 7 nucleotides match TRBD2. This CDR3 region has 15 residues. Germline V gives CDR1 ENHRY, CDR2 SYGVKD. V shed 1 base, J shed 1 base, and the junction held 4 bases outside the gene matches. The CDR3, as DNA: TGTGCCATCAGTGAGTTTCTTAGCGGGTCCTACGAGCAGTACGTC. This encodes CAISEFLSGSYEQYV.

V is TRBV25-1 and J is TRBJ1-2; 7 nucleotides line up with TRBD1. The CDR3 is made up of 12 amino acids. V was pared by 7 bases and J by 4 bases, with 3 bases of the junction left unmatched. Germline CDR1 is MGHDK and CDR2 is SYGVNS. In nucleotides, the CDR3 is TGTGCCAGCAAGGGGGCATCCTATGGCTACACCTTC. As protein: CASKGASYGYTF.